This T cell receptor beta chain comes out of a study of T cell repertoires in cytomegalovirus infection. The CDR3 has 14 residues. Trimming took 0 bases from V and 0 from J, leaving 5 bases between them. Germline V lookup: CDR1 LGHNA, CDR2 YNFKEQ. There are a few counts of this clonotype. The target antigen is unknown. TCRdb reprocessed the reads with MiXCR, giving one entry per CDR3 protein. The sample includes 680,000 or so distinct CDR3 sequences, about 30% of them seen just once. The chain has TRBV4-2 and TRBJ1-2; no clear D. Source: cultured PBMCs, taken from culture after CMV antigen stimulation. The sequence was obtained from a human donor in good health (CMV status not recorded). Some clones in this sample may be carry-over from other donors' samples. CDR3 in amino acids: CASSQETSNYGYTF. The CDR3 nucleotides read TGTGCCAGCAGCCAAGAGACATCTAACTATGGCTACACCTTC.